The 20 T cell receptor beta chains given below trace back to one sample, sequenced in a study of cytomegalovirus exposure and HLA in healthy donors. PCR used 60 Vbeta primers and 13 Jbeta primers. The protocol was immunoSEQ multiplex PCR, while the TCRdb copy is restricted to in-frame clones and leaves out a portion. The sample carries about 170,000 clones, more than 65% recorded once. Specimen: PBMCs. These TCRs come from a male donor in good health and CMV-seronegative.

The chain recombines TRBV15 with TRBJ2-5; TRBD1 might be the D (6 bases). The CDR3 has 13 amino acids. Deletions cut 1 base from V and 13 bases from J, with 16 bases between. Germline lookup yields CDR1 LNHNV and CDR2 YYDKDF (reference sequence). As DNA, the CDR3 is TGTGCCACCAGCAGAGGGGACACCGGAAAACGGTACTTC. It codes for CATSRGDTGKRYF.

V is TRBV10-3 and J is TRBJ1-1; D is uncertain. Germline CDR1 ENHRY, CDR2 SYGVKD. The CDR3 sequence is 13 residues long. Trimming removed 8 bases at V and 8 bases at J, with 18 bases between. The CDR3 nucleotides read TGTGCCATCTGTTCACAGTCAGCAACGGAAGCTTTCTTT. As protein: CAICSQSATEAFF.

As regards this clone: The same CDR3 also results from other DNA sequences found in this sample. This sequence joins TRBV6-6 and TRBJ1-4; no reliable D call. Trimming removed 7 bases from V and 1 base from J, with 10 bases in between. Germline values: CDR1 MNHNY, CDR2 SVGAGI (reference sequence). The CDR3 has 14 residues. CDR3 coding DNA: TGTGCCAGCACCGTAGATGGAACTAATGAAAAACTGTTTTTT. Translating it yields CASTVDGTNEKLFF.

The chain links TRBV5-4 to TRBJ2-1, with 14 bases identical to TRBD2. Unmatched junction bases numbered 7, after V lost 4 bases and J lost 4 bases. The CDR3 consists of 17 residues. The germline V gene has CDR1 SGHNT and CDR2 YYREEE (reference sequence). The CDR3: CASSMGTSGGQYNEQFF. CDR3 coding DNA: TGTGCCAGCAGCATGGGGACTAGCGGGGGCCAATACAATGAGCAGTTCTTC.

The chain uses TRBV6-1 and TRBJ2-1, with unresolved D. Germline lookup yields CDR1 MNHNS and CDR2 SASEGT. V was trimmed by 0 bases and J by 7 bases, leaving 7 bases between them. The CDR3 contains 13 residues. DNA of the CDR3: TGTGCCAGCAGTGAAGCGCGGCAGAATGAGCAGTTCTTC. Residues: CASSEARQNEQFF.

The chain links TRBV18 to TRBJ2-7; 7 bases agree with TRBD1. V was clipped by 2 bases and J by 0 bases; unmatched bases: 1. The CDR3 spans 14 residues. The V gene's germline CDR1 is KGHSH and CDR2 LQKENI. The CDR3 is CASSPRDSSYEQYF. The CDR3 region has the DNA TGTGCCAGCTCACCAAGGGACAGCTCCTACGAGCAGTACTTC.

This clone has just a few counts. The chain employs TRBV5-1 and TRBJ2-2, with 10 bases matching TRBD1. Germline V lookup: CDR1 SGHRS, CDR2 YFSETQ. CDR3 length equals 14 residues. V shed 6 bases, J shed 4 bases, and the junction held 3 bases outside the gene matches. CDR3 nucleotide sequence: TGCGCCAGCATTAGGACAGGGGGCACCGGGGAGCTGTTTTTT. Residues: CASIRTGGTGELFF. Filled out from reference TRBV5-1 and TRBJ2-2, the complete variable domain reads KAGVTQTPRYLIKTRGQQVTLSCSPISGHRSVSWYQQTPGQGLQFLFEYFSETQRNKGNFPGRFSGRQFSNSRSEMNVSTLELGDSALYLCASIRTGGTGELFFGEGSRLTVL.

The chain joins TRBV19 to TRBJ2-5; TRBD1 aligns across 9 bases. The CDR3 loop spans 17 amino acids. Germline V gene data show CDR1 as LNHDA and CDR2 as SQIVND (reference sequence). Losses at the gene ends were 9 bases for V and 3 bases for J; bases not matched to a gene: 17. The CDR3 loop reads CASNPGTGRRFEETQYF. In DNA form, the CDR3 reads TGTGCCAGCAACCCCGGGACAGGGCGTAGGTTCGAAGAGACCCAGTACTTC.

The chain recombines TRBV28 with TRBJ1-1; tentative D call: TRBD1 (6 bases). There are 14 residues in the CDR3. CDR1 is MDHEN, CDR2 SYDVKM, per germline. With 5 bases removed from V and 0 bases from J, the gap between germline ends came to 10 bases. The CDR3 spells CASSPGQLNTEAFF. The CDR3 DNA is TGTGCCAGCAGTCCGGGACAATTGAACACTGAAGCTTTCTTT.

The chain links TRBV11-3 to TRBJ2-3, with 9 bases fitting TRBD1. This CDR3 comprises 15 residues. Trimming cost V 5 bases and J 0 bases; bases outside gene matches: 3. CDR1 is SGHNT, CDR2 YENEEA, per germline. The CDR3 sequence: CASSPQGASTDTQYF. Written as DNA, the CDR3 is TGTGCCAGCAGCCCACAGGGGGCTAGCACAGATACGCAGTATTTT.

Written as DNA, the CDR3 is TGTGCCAGCAGTGTAACACAGGCTACCTACGAGCAGTACTTC. It encodes CASSVTQATYEQYF. V gene TRBV2 combines with J gene TRBJ2-5, with D perhaps TRBD1 (5 bases). The J call may be incorrect, as the DNA end agrees better with TRBJ2-7. Germline-derived CDR1 and CDR2 are SNHLY and FYNNEI. The CDR3 runs 14 residues.

The rearrangement links TRBV7-3 to TRBJ2-3; D gene unclear. CDR1 and CDR2 (germline): SGHTA, FQGTGA. V lost 0 bases and J lost 5, with 6 bases in between. CDR3 length equals 13 residues. CDR3 in amino acids: CASSLTSRDTQYF. In DNA form, the CDR3 reads TGTGCCAGCAGCTTAACTAGCCGAGATACGCAGTATTTT.

The chain is built from TRBV30 and TRBJ2-1; 8 bases align to TRBD2. The CDR3 totals 14 residues. Unmatched junction bases numbered 2, after V lost 0 bases and J lost 4 bases. The germline V gene encodes CDR1 GTSNPN and CDR2 SVGIG (reference sequence). CDR3 sequence (DNA): TGTGCCTGGAGTGTACTAGCGGATTACAATGAGCAGTTCTTC. This codes for CAWSVLADYNEQFF.

The rearrangement joins TRBV5-1 to TRBJ2-7, with 10 bases matching TRBD2. The V gene end was trimmed by 0 bases and the J gene end by 3 bases; junction bases not matched to a gene: 3. This CDR3 is 15 amino acids long. CDR1 is SGHRS, CDR2 YFSETQ, per germline. The DNA of the CDR3 is TGCGCCAGCAGCTTGGCCCGGACTAGCGGCTACGAGCAGTACTTC. Amino acids: CASSLARTSGYEQYF.

This rearrangement joins TRBV6-1 to TRBJ2-7, with 11 bases that match TRBD1. The V segment lost 4 bases and the J segment 3 bases; nucleotides outside the gene matches: 8. This CDR3 has 16 amino acids. Germline V gene lookup returns CDR1 MNHNS and CDR2 SASEGT. CDR3 residues: CASSGAGDRGIYEQYF. CDR3 sequence (DNA): TGTGCCAGCAGTGGAGCCGGGGACAGGGGGATCTACGAGCAGTACTTC.

The chain joins TRBV13 to TRBJ2-5; possibly TRBD2 for D (7 bases). The germline V gene has CDR1 PRHDT and CDR2 FYEKMQ (reference sequence). Trimming stripped 4 bases from V and 3 bases from J, with 18 bases between. The CDR3 is made up of 16 amino acids. Written as DNA, the CDR3 is TGTGCCAGCAGCTCCCCGTGGGAGGGGGTGGAAGAGACCCAGTACTTC. It encodes CASSSPWEGVEETQYF.

The chain links TRBV28 to TRBJ2-3; D is perhaps TRBD1 (6 bases). The length of the CDR3 is 15 residues. Trimming took off 8 bases at V and 0 bases at J, with 15 bases between the two ends. CDR1 and CDR2 (germline): MDHEN, SYDVKM. CDR3 bases: TGTGCCAGCGCCTCCCGGACAGCCAGCACAGATACGCAGTATTTT. It translates to CASASRTASTDTQYF.

The genes are TRBV19 and TRBJ2-7; weak D call: TRBD2 (5 bases). CDR1 is LNHDA, CDR2 SQIVND, per germline (reference sequence). The CDR3 consists of 14 residues. V lost 6 bases, J lost 3 bases, and 15 bases lay in between. CDR3 sequence: CASSREGWFYEQYF. The DNA for the CDR3 is TGTGCCAGTAGCCGCGAGGGATGGTTCTACGAGCAGTACTTC.

The genes are TRBV6-1 and TRBJ1-1; D perhaps matches TRBD1 (5 bases). The CDR3 covers 13 residues. Trimming left V 10 bases short and J 5 bases short, with 17 bases between. Germline V CDR1 and CDR2: MNHNS, SASEGT. CDR3 region: CATLEGPGTEAFF. The CDR3 DNA follows: TGTGCCACCTTGGAGGGGCCGGGGACTGAAGCTTTCTTT.

The table lists this clone with a count of one. This sequence joins TRBV7-2 and TRBJ1-3, with a weak D call TRBD1 (5 bases). V lost 1 base, J lost 10 bases, and 17 bases lay in between. CDR3 length: 15 amino acids. Per the germline V gene, CDR1 is SGHTA and CDR2 is FQGNSA. The CDR3 loop reads CASSLESSRGETIYF. Written as DNA, the CDR3 is TGTGCCAGCAGCTTAGAATCCAGTCGGGGGGAGACCATATATTTT.